This TCR beta chain was identified during a study of human T cells and chemical hapten exposure. At the level of the study: Variability of per-sample TCR yields stemmed mainly from small differences in pooled library volume. Study-wide results and limits: The number of TCRs over 1 in 1000 frequency stayed unchanged after DPC.

This CDR3 has 15 amino acids. Germline values: CDR1 LNHNV, CDR2 YYDKDF (reference sequence). It was the library that attached unique molecular identifiers to individual cDNA molecules. Per the original data handling: Sampled TCR counts reached a median of 95,638 per sample, with values ranging from 23,224 to 690,600. TCRdb redid the calling of the reads with MiXCR, one entry per CDR3 protein. The V and J calls were determined by TCRdb, not by the authors. The data show fewer than 150,000 distinct CDR3 sequences, more than 8.5% seen once. This clonotype was observed a handful of times. Its specificity is not known. One end of the junction is discordant with germline, which a read error may explain. The total RNA was obtained from whole blood that was not fractionated.

Sample: whole blood. The V call is TRBV15, the J call TRBJ2-1; D gene ambiguous. This clonotype was sampled from a human donor in good health. Some clones in this sample may be carry-over from other donors' samples. The DNA for the CDR3 is TGTGCCACCAGCCGAGACCCGGCTGCCTACAATGAGCAGTTCTTC. Translated, it gives CATSRDPAAYNEQFF.